This is a list of T cell receptor beta chains from one sample in a study of T cell responses to AZD1222 COVID-19 vaccine. Profiled with immunoSEQ multiplex PCR; TCRdb holds only in-frame clones, not every one. Among 150,000 to 200,000 clones listed, 85% to 95% were seen once. The material was peripheral blood, obtained on day 0 of AZD1222 vaccination. The receptor source for this set is an adult in good health. The CDR3 runs from the conserved cysteine through the conserved F or W.

V gene	CDR3 length	J gene	CDR3 protein
TRBV20-1	13	TRBJ1-2	CSASSGGNYGYTF
TRBV19	15	TRBJ2-6	CASTHEGSGANVLTF
TRBV6-5	13	TRBJ1-4	CASTEGIFEKLFF
TRBV3-1/TRBV3-2	15	TRBJ1-4	CASSLPGSLNEKLFF
TRBV5-1	15	TRBJ2-2	CASSSTRGDTGELFF
TRBV19	16	TRBJ1-5	CASSTQQGRSNQPQHF
TRBV12-3/TRBV12-4	12	TRBJ1-1	CASSLEGEGAFF
TRBV3-1/TRBV3-2	12	TRBJ1-1	CASSLLGVQAFF
TRBV5-6	13	TRBJ2-1	CASSLQGRGEQFF
TRBV27	15	TRBJ2-1	CASRNAGTENNEQFF
TRBV2	14	TRBJ2-3	CAAIGQTYTDTQYF
TRBV30	14	TRBJ1-2	CAWSLRMGNYGYTF
TRBV7-9	15	TRBJ1-1	CASSSLGHLNTEAFF
TRBV27	15	TRBJ2-3	CASSLSPTPGNTQYF
TRBV6-1	15	TRBJ2-7	CASSEETGLTYEQYF
TRBV6-1	14	TRBJ2-1	CASSELSSYNEQFF
TRBV25-1	11	TRBJ2-7	CASSSSYEQYF
TRBV5-5	14	TRBJ2-5	CASSLDQGRETQYF
TRBV20-1	11	TRBJ1-4	CSANPNEKLFF
TRBV7-9	15	TRBJ1-1	CASSPTGPRGTEAFF
TRBV6-6	13	TRBJ1-3	CASSYTEGDTIYF
TRBV9	15	TRBJ1-1	CASSVAPGQGFEAFF
TRBV13	15	TRBJ2-3	CASVNQGGGTDTQYF
TRBV7-9	14	TRBJ2-3	CASSFTGGTDTQYF
TRBV6-6	14	TRBJ1-6	CASTPRGDNSPLHF
TRBV18	13	TRBJ2-2	CASSPSGAGELFF
TRBV10-1	13	TRBJ2-2	CASSDGVTGELFF
TRBV7-2	16	TRBJ2-2	CASSFSGGIRAGELFF
TRBV6-5	15	TRBJ2-3	CASSLAGGTFDTQYF